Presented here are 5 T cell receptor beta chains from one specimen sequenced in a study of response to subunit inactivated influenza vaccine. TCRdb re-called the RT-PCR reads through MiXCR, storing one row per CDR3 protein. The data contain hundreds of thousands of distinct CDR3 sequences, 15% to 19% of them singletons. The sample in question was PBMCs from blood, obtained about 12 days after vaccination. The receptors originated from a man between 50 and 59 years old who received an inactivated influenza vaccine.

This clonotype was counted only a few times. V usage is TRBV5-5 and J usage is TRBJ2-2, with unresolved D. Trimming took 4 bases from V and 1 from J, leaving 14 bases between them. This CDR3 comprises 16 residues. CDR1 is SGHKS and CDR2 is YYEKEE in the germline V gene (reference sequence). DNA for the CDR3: TGTGCCAGCAGCCCTGAAACTCCACGGAACACCGGGGAGCTGTTTTTT. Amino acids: CASSPETPRNTGELFF.

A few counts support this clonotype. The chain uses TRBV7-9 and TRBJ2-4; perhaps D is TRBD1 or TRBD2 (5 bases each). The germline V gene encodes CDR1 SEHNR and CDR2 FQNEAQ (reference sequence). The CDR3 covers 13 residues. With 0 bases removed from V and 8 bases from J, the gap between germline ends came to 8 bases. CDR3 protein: CASSLAGGDIQYF. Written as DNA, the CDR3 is TGTGCCAGCAGCTTAGCTGGGGGTGACATTCAGTACTTC.

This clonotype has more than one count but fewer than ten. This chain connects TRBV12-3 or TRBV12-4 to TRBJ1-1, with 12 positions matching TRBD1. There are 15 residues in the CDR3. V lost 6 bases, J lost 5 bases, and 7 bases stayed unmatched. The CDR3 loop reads CASSYGTGGETEAFF. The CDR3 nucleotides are TGTGCCAGCAGCTATGGGACAGGGGGCGAAACTGAAGCTTTCTTT.

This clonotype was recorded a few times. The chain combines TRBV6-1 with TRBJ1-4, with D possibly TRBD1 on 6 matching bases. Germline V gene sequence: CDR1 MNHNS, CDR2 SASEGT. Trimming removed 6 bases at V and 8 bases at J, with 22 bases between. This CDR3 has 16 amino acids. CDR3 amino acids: CASSPIRGPGLEKLFF. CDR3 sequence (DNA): TGTGCCAGCAGCCCTATCAGGGGACCAGGCCTGGAAAAACTGTTTTTT.

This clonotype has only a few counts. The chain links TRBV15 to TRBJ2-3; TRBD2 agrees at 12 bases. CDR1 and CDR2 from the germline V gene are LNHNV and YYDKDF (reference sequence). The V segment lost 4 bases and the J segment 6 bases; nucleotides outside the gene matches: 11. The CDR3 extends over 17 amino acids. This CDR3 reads CATSKPTGTSGRDTQYF. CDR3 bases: TGTGCCACCAGCAAACCCACCGGGACTAGCGGGCGGGATACGCAGTATTTT.